A single sample gave rise to the 6 T cell receptor beta chains below, sequenced in a study of blood T cell repertoires in COVID-19. Repertoires were generated with immunoSEQ multiplex PCR, while TCRdb's copy carries only in-frame clones and drops some. Here the sample spans 300,000 to 400,000 clones, about nine tenths being singletons. Sequencing input: peripheral blood. The receptors shown here come from a man aged 30-40 years with COVID-19, enrolled during active disease.

A note on this clone: The same CDR3 also results from other DNA sequences found in this sample. The CDR3 here is CASSPGQASYEQYF. CDR3 sequence (DNA): TGTGCCAGCTCACCCGGACAGGCCTCCTACGAGCAGTACTTC. The chain employs TRBV18 and TRBJ2-7, with 7 bases lining up with TRBD1. The trim removed 3 bases at V and 0 bases at J, leaving 2 bases unmatched. Germline V gives CDR1 KGHSH, CDR2 LQKENI. The CDR3 loop spans 14 amino acids. The full variable domain, with the rest looked up from reference TRBV18 and TRBJ2-7, is NAGVMQNPRHLVRRRGQEARLRCSPMKGHSHVYWYRQLPEEGLKFMVYLQKENIIDESGMPKERFSAEFPKEGPSILRIQQVVRGDSAAYFCASSPGQASYEQYFGPGTRLTVT.

The chain recombines TRBV5-1 with TRBJ2-1; 8 nucleotides line up with TRBD1. This CDR3 has 16 amino acids. Trimming cost V 4 bases and J 3 bases; bases outside gene matches: 9. Germline loops: CDR1 SGHRS, CDR2 YFSETQ. The CDR3 loop is CASSRVPGGGYNEQFF. DNA for the CDR3: TGCGCCAGCAGCCGAGTCCCAGGGGGCGGCTACAATGAGCAGTTCTTC.

The chain uses TRBV6-5 and TRBJ1-1; 8 nucleotides agree with TRBD1. The V and J ends lost 3 bases and 4 bases, in that order; junction bases with no gene match: 7. This CDR3 is built from 15 residues. Germline CDR1 is MNHEY and CDR2 is SVGAGI. Here the CDR3 reads CASSYIGTGGTEAFF. The CDR3 DNA reads TGTGCCAGCAGTTATATCGGAACAGGGGGCACTGAAGCTTTCTTT.

The chain joins TRBV3-1 (or the pseudogene TRBV3-2) to TRBJ1-1, with TRBD1 as a possible D gene (5 bases). Germline V gene lookup returns CDR1 LGHDT and CDR2 YNNKEL (reference sequence). The CDR3 contains 16 residues. Trimming cost V 0 bases and J 7 bases, with 18 bases left between them. The CDR3 protein is CASSQERVWGVIEAFF. CDR3 nucleotides: TGTGCCAGCAGCCAAGAAAGGGTGTGGGGGGTTATTGAAGCTTTCTTT.

V gene TRBV7-3 combines with J gene TRBJ2-3; possibly TRBD2 for D (5 bases). V lost 7 bases, J lost 8 bases, and 22 bases lay in between. From germline, CDR1 is SGHTA and CDR2 FQGTGA. CDR3 length equals 15 residues. For the CDR3, the DNA is TGTGCCAGCACCACCACGAGAAGTCCCGCGGGTACGCAGTATTTT. Residues: CASTTTRSPAGTQYF.

V and J are TRBV27 and TRBJ1-6; TRBD1 agrees at 8 bases. The CDR3 runs to 15 residues. The germline V gene encodes CDR1 MNHEY and CDR2 SMNVEV (reference sequence). The V segment lost 4 bases and the J segment 2 bases; nucleotides outside the gene matches: 1. CDR3 loop: CASSWTGTYNSPLHF. CDR3 bases: TGTGCCAGCAGTTGGACAGGGACCTATAATTCACCCCTCCACTTT.